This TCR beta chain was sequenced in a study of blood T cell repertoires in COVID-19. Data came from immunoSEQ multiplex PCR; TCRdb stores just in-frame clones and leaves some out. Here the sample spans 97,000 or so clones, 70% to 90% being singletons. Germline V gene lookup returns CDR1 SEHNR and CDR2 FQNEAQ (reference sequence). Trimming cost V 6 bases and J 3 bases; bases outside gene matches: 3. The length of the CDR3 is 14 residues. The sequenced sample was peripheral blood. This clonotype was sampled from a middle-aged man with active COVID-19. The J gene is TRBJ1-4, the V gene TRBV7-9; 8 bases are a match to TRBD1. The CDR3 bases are TGTGCCAGCAGTCCGGACAGGGCTAATGAAAAACTGTTTTTT. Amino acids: CASSPDRANEKLFF.